The rows below give T cell receptor beta chains drawn from one sample of a study of blood T cell repertoires in COVID-19. The protocol was immunoSEQ multiplex PCR, while the TCRdb copy is restricted to in-frame clones and leaves out a portion. The repertoire consists of 150,000 to 200,000 clones, with 65% to 85% occurring once and the leading ten covering 10% to 15%. Sequenced input: PBMCs or T cells enriched from blood (not recorded which). The receptors were gathered from a woman aged 60 to 75 who had recovered from COVID-19. CDR3s include the opening cysteine and the closing phenylalanine or tryptophan. The D gene is left open where the match is weak. Clone size, where shown, is once, few, many, or a class for clones that have expanded.

j_gene	abundance	v_gene	d_gene	CDR3nt	CDR3aa
TRBJ1-3	few	TRBV20-1	-	TGCAGTGCTAGTTTCGGTAGCTCTGGAAACACCATATATTTT	CSASFGSSGNTIYF
TRBJ2-3	-	TRBV5-1	-	TGCGCCAGCAGCTTTGACCAGGGTGTCGCAGATACGCAGTATTTT	CASSFDQGVADTQYF
TRBJ2-1	-	TRBV27	TRBD2	TGTGCCAGCAGTCCCCCTAGCGGGAGGGCCTCGGACAATGAGCAGTTCTTC	CASSPPSGRASDNEQFF
TRBJ2-1	-	TRBV5-1	TRBD2	TGCGCCAGCAGCTCAGGACTAGCGGTTGACAATGAGCAGTTCTTC	CASSSGLAVDNEQFF
TRBJ2-2	-	TRBV19	TRBD2	TGTGCCAGTAGTATGCCCAGCGGGAGTTTTACCGGGGAGCTGTTTTTT	CASSMPSGSFTGELFF
TRBJ1-1	once	TRBV14	-	TGTGCCAGCAGCCACGCAGCGGGGGGCGAAACTGAAGCTTTCTTT	CASSHAAGGETEAFF
TRBJ2-1	-	TRBV11-3	-	TGTGCCAGCAGCTCTCTCTACAATGAGCAGTTCTTC	CASSSLYNEQFF
TRBJ2-2	-	TRBV6-4	-	TGTGCCAGGAAGCGAACCAGGGCGAACACCGGGGAGCTGTTTTTT	CARKRTRANTGELFF
TRBJ2-3	-	TRBV5-1	-	TGCGCCAGCAGCGCGCTAGCGTCATTCGGGGATACGCAGTATTTT	CASSALASFGDTQYF
TRBJ1-6	-	TRBV5-6	-	TGTGCCAGCAGCTTGTGGGACTGGAATAATTCACCCCTCCACTTT	CASSLWDWNNSPLHF
TRBJ1-5	-	TRBV19	TRBD1	TGTGCCAGTACAGGGGGTCAGGGCCCGAGAACAGCCCAGCATTTT	CASTGGQGPRTAQHF
TRBJ1-4	-	TRBV2	TRBD1	TGTGCCAGCAGAATGCGGACAGGGGCTGGAGAAAAACTGTTTTTT	CASRMRTGAGEKLFF
TRBJ2-5	-	TRBV5-1	-	TGCGCCAGCAGCTTGGGAGACAAGCAAGAGACCCAGTACTTC	CASSLGDKQETQYF